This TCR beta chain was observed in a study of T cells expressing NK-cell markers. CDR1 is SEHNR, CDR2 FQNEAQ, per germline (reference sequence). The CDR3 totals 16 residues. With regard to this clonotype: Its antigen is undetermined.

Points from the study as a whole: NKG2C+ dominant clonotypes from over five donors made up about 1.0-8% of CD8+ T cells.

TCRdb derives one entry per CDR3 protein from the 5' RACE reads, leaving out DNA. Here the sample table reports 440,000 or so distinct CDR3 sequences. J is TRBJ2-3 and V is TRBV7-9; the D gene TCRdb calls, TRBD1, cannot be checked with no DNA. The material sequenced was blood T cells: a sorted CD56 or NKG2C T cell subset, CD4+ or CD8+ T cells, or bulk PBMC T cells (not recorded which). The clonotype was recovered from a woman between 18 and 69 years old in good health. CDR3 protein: CASSSTGQGRTDTQYF.